The present entry profiles one T cell receptor (beta chain) with its context. The same CDR3 arises from other DNA sequences in this sample as well. CDR1 is MNHEY, CDR2 SVGEGT, per germline. V dropped 6 bases and J dropped 8 bases, with 10 bases sitting between them. This CDR3 is built from 12 residues. In the source study's methods: Reference gene primer amplification yielded estimated nucleated cell counts. Profiling relied on immunoSEQ multiplex PCR, and the TCRdb table lists in-frame clones only, not all of them. V, J and clone size are those of that table, while D and trimming were read from the DNA. Among under 200,000 clones listed, 80% to 90% were seen once. This entry belongs to a study of blood T cell repertoires in COVID-19. Study-level background: From the United States, Italy and Spain came samples of acute and convalescent COVID-19. PBMCs, B-cell-depleted T cells, or T cells were the source of the cDNA or gDNA that made up the material.

The specimen was peripheral blood. The origin of this receptor is a man aged 40-49 years who had recovered from COVID-19. The chain combines TRBV6-2 or TRBV6-3 with TRBJ1-4; D remains ambiguous. The CDR3 here is CASRPKREKLFF. The CDR3 coding sequence is TGTGCCAGCAGACCTAAGAGGGAAAAACTGTTTTTT.